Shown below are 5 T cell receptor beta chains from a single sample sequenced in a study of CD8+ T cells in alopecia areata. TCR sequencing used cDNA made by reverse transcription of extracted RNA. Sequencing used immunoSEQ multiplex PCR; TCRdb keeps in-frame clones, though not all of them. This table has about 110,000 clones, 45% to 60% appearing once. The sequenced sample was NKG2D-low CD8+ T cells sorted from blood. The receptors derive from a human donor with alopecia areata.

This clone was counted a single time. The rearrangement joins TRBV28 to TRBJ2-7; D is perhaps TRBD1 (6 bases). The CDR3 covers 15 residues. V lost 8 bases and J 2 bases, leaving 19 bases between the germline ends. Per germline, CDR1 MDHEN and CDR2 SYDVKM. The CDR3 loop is CASGNTGFGTYEQYF. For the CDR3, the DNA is TGTGCCAGCGGAAACACAGGGTTTGGGACCTACGAGCAGTACTTC.

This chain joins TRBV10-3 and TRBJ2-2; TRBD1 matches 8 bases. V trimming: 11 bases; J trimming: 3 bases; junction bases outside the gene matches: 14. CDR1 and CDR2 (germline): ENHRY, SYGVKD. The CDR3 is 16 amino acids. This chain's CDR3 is CAVLPPTGEDTGELFF. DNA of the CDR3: TGTGCCGTTCTTCCCCCGACAGGGGAGGACACCGGGGAGCTGTTTTTT.

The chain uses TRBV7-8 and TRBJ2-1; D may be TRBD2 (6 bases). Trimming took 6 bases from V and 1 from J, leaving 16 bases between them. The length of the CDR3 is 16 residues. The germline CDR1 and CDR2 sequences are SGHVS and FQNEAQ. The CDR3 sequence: CASSNSPGLSYNEQFF. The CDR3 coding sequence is TGTGCCAGCAGTAATTCGCCGGGACTGTCCTACAATGAGCAGTTCTTC.

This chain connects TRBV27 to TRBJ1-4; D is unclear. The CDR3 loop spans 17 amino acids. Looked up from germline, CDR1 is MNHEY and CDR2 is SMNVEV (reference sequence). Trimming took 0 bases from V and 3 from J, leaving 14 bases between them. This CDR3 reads CASSLSPYGRPNEKLFF. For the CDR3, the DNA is TGTGCCAGCAGTTTATCGCCATATGGTAGGCCTAATGAAAAACTGTTTTTT.

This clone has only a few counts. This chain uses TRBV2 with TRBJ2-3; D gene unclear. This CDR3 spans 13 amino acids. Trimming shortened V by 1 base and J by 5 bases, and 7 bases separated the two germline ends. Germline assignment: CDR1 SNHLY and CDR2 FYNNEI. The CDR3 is CASSEVFGDTQYF. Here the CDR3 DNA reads TGTGCCAGCAGTGAAGTTTTCGGAGATACGCAGTATTTT.